Listed here are 21 T cell receptor beta chains from one sample, sequenced in a study of shared clonotypes between healthy human individuals. The protocol was immunoSEQ multiplex PCR, while the TCRdb copy is restricted to in-frame clones and leaves out a portion. The sample lists some 1 million clones, 75% occurring once. Sequencing was done on a sample of memory CD4+ T cells sorted from blood. Subset in this sample: CD45RA-negative fraction. The receptors were gathered from a man aged 18-30 years in good health.

This chain joins TRBV28 and TRBJ1-2, with TRBD1 as a possible D gene (6 bases). Germline loops: CDR1 MDHEN, CDR2 SYDVKM. The CDR3 has 15 amino acids. V was shortened by 5 bases and J by 1 base, with 14 bases between the two germline ends. The CDR3 reads CASSAPTGRNYGYTF. CDR3 nucleotides: TGTGCCAGCAGTGCCCCGACAGGCCGTAACTATGGCTACACCTTC.

V gene TRBV19 combines with J gene TRBJ1-1, with TRBD1 as a possible D gene (6 bases). Trimming removed 4 bases from V and 0 bases from J, with 18 bases in between. This CDR3 region has 17 residues. CDR1 and CDR2 from the germline V gene are LNHDA and SQIVND (reference sequence). CDR3 amino acids: CASSTGPGTLMNTEAFF. The CDR3 DNA sequence: TGTGCCAGTAGTACCGGTCCCGGGACATTAATGAACACTGAAGCTTTCTTT.

This clone was found once. J is TRBJ2-7 and V is TRBV6-1; D is uncertain. The CDR3 has 10 amino acids. The germline V gene has CDR1 MNHNS and CDR2 SASEGT. Trimming left V 6 bases short and J 5 bases short, with 5 bases between. The CDR3 coding sequence is TGTGCCAGCAGGGGGAACGAGCAGTACTTC. Protein product: CASRGNEQYF.

Concerning this clone itself: A much more abundant neighbour one base away suggests this may be a read error. In the same sample, other DNA sequences code for this CDR3. The rearrangement links TRBV27 to TRBJ2-7; 10 positions match TRBD1. V was pared by 5 bases and J by 4 bases, with 8 bases of the junction left unmatched. The germline V gene has CDR1 MNHEY and CDR2 SMNVEV (reference sequence). This CDR3 is 15 amino acids long. CDR3 region: CASSVSGTGVYEQYF. The DNA for the CDR3 is TGTGCCAGCAGTGTCTCCGGGACAGGGGTGTACGAGCAGTACTTC.

The rearrangement uses TRBV28 and TRBJ1-1, with 9 bases fitting TRBD1. The CDR3 is 17 amino acids. V dropped 5 bases and J dropped 1; count of bases not matched to a gene: 11. Looked up from germline, CDR1 is MDHEN and CDR2 is SYDVKM. CDR3 sequence reads: CASSPIGQGLTNTEAFF. The CDR3 bases are TGTGCCAGCAGTCCGATAGGACAGGGGCTAACGAACACTGAAGCTTTCTTT.

The chain employs TRBV19 and TRBJ2-5; D is ambiguous. The length of the CDR3 is 13 residues. V dropped 5 bases and J dropped 1 base, with 8 bases sitting between them. The V gene's germline CDR1 is LNHDA and CDR2 SQIVND (reference sequence). The CDR3 loop is CASSGVIQETQYF. Here the CDR3 DNA reads TGTGCCAGTAGTGGGGTTATCCAAGAGACCCAGTACTTC. Complete variable domain (other parts from reference TRBV19 and TRBJ2-5): DGGITQSPKYLFRKEGQNVTLSCEQNLNHDAMYWYRQDPGQGLRLIYYSQIVNDFQKGDIAEGYSVSREKKESFPLTVTSAQKNPTAFYLCASSGVIQETQYFGPGTRLLVL.

The V gene is TRBV5-1, the J gene TRBJ1-2; 9 bases agree with TRBD1. The CDR3 is 16 amino acids. The V gene's germline CDR1 is SGHRS and CDR2 YFSETQ. The junction had 5 bases not matched to a gene; V was cut back by 0 bases and J by 2 bases. The CDR3 region has the DNA TGCGCCAGCAGCTTGGGTCCGACAGGGGGAAACTATGGCTACACCTTC. Its translation: CASSLGPTGGNYGYTF.

Worth noting for this clone: This specimen includes other DNA sequences encoding the same CDR3. The chain is built from TRBV5-1 and TRBJ1-3, with D uncertain. V was shortened by 0 bases and J by 0 bases, with 7 bases between the two germline ends. The germline CDR1 and CDR2 sequences are SGHRS and YFSETQ. There are 15 residues in the CDR3. The CDR3 DNA sequence: TGCGCCAGCAGCTTGGAAGGGAGCTCTGGAAACACCATATATTTT. Translating it yields CASSLEGSSGNTIYF. Combining the CDR3 with reference TRBV5-1 and TRBJ1-3 gives the whole variable domain KAGVTQTPRYLIKTRGQQVTLSCSPISGHRSVSWYQQTPGQGLQFLFEYFSETQRNKGNFPGRFSGRQFSNSRSEMNVSTLELGDSALYLCASSLEGSSGNTIYFGEGSWLTVV.

The V call is TRBV6-6, the J call TRBJ2-5; D is unresolved. The CDR3 spans 13 residues. The V and J ends lost 6 bases and 1 base respectively, with 9 bases between them. Germline assignment: CDR1 MNHNY and CDR2 SVGAGI (reference sequence). The CDR3 DNA sequence: TGTGCCAGCAGCCTTGACATCCAAGAGACCCAGTACTTC. Translating gives CASSLDIQETQYF.

The chain couples TRBV15 to TRBJ2-7; perhaps D is TRBD1 or TRBD2 (5 bases each). CDR1 and CDR2 (germline): LNHNV, YYDKDF (reference sequence). This CDR3 has 13 residues. The germline V and J ends were trimmed by 5 bases and 7 bases, with 15 bases remaining between them. CDR3 region: CATSLPGAPEQYF. The CDR3 nucleotides are TGTGCCACCAGCTTACCCGGGGCCCCTGAGCAGTACTTC.

The chain combines TRBV28 with TRBJ1-4; 7 bases map to TRBD1. The CDR3 sequence is 15 residues long. The V gene end was trimmed by 1 base and the J gene end by 8 bases; junction bases not matched to a gene: 7. Germline V lookup: CDR1 MDHEN, CDR2 SYDVKM. This CDR3 is CASSLLAQGTEKLFF. The CDR3 bases are TGTGCCAGCAGTTTATTGGCACAGGGGACGGAAAAACTGTTTTTT.

This sequence joins TRBV18 and TRBJ1-1; the match to TRBD1 covers 7 bases. Germline CDR1 reads KGHSH; CDR2 reads LQKENI. The CDR3 extends over 13 amino acids. V was pared by 5 bases and J by 4 bases, with 4 bases of the junction left unmatched. In nucleotides, the CDR3 is TGTGCCAGCTCATATCAGGGGGGCACTGAAGCTTTCTTT. This gives the protein CASSYQGGTEAFF.

Only a few counts were recorded for this clone. In DNA, the CDR3 is TGTGCCAGCAGCTTGAGGGCATCCTACGAGCAGTACTTC. It codes for CASSLRASYEQYF. The chain recombines TRBV7-9 with TRBJ2-7; a weak D match, TRBD2 (5 bases). The CDR3 consists of 13 residues. Germline V gene data show CDR1 as SEHNR and CDR2 as FQNEAQ (reference sequence). The V gene lost 3 bases and the J gene lost 1 base, with 7 bases spanning the gap.

This clone showed up just a few times. At one end, the junction sequence differs from germline, possibly due to a read error. J is TRBJ2-7 and V is TRBV5-6; 11 bases align to TRBD1. Germline V gives CDR1 SGHDT, CDR2 YYEEEE. The length of the CDR3 is 15 residues. CDR3 nucleotides: TGTGCCAGCAGCCTTCGGACAGGGGGCTCCTCCGAGCAGTACTTC. This translates into CASSLRTGGSSEQYF.

This clone occurred many times. The chain recombines TRBV19 with TRBJ1-6, with TRBD1 identical over 9 bases. Germline V gene lookup returns CDR1 LNHDA and CDR2 SQIVND (reference sequence). The trim removed 6 bases at V and 6 bases at J, leaving 3 bases unmatched. The CDR3 has 14 residues. The CDR3, as DNA: TGTGCCAGTAGGCCGGGACAGGGTAATTCACCCCTCCACTTT. This sequence encodes CASRPGQGNSPLHF.

Details on this clone: The same CDR3 is also encoded by other DNA sequences in this sample. V and J are TRBV5-4 and TRBJ2-5; 7 bases align to TRBD1. The junction had 7 bases not matched to a gene; V was cut back by 4 bases and J by 1 base. Germline assignment: CDR1 SGHNT and CDR2 YYREEE (reference sequence). The CDR3 extends over 15 amino acids. The CDR3 DNA reads as TGTGCCAGCAGCCTCGGGACAGCCCTCCAAGAGACCCAGTACTTC. It yields the protein CASSLGTALQETQYF.

V gene TRBV28 combines with J gene TRBJ1-2; D unclear. V lost 7 bases to trimming and J lost 4 bases, with 10 bases between them. The CDR3 has 12 residues. In germline, CDR1 is MDHEN, CDR2 SYDVKM. The CDR3 nucleotides read TGTGCCAGCAATACCTGGTCCTATGGCTACACCTTC. Translated, it gives CASNTWSYGYTF.

The rearrangement links TRBV28 to TRBJ2-5, with D unclear. V was trimmed by 4 bases and J by 5 bases, leaving 14 bases between them. Germline V gene lookup returns CDR1 MDHEN and CDR2 SYDVKM. This CDR3 region has 14 residues. The chain's CDR3 is CASSSRDDSETQYF. CDR3 nucleotides: TGTGCCAGCAGTTCTAGGGATGATTCGGAGACCCAGTACTTC.

V usage is TRBV5-1 and J usage is TRBJ1-1; 7 nucleotides align to TRBD1. This CDR3 is built from 15 residues. Germline CDR1 SGHRS, CDR2 YFSETQ. With 0 bases clipped from V and 10 bases from J, the junction kept 12 bases outside the gene matches. The CDR3 DNA sequence: TGCGCCAGCAGCTTGGATCCGGGACAGACCAGTTCAGCTTTCTTT. Encoded protein: CASSLDPGQTSSAFF.

The table lists this clone with a few counts. DNA of the CDR3: TGTGCCAGCAGCGCCGGACAGGGCCGGGGCCCGGGGGAAGCTTTCTTT. It translates to CASSAGQGRGPGEAFF. The rearrangement uses TRBV11-2 and TRBJ1-1; 8 bases agree with TRBD1. This CDR3 spans 16 amino acids. The V gene's germline CDR1 is SGHAT and CDR2 FQNNGV. V lost 5 bases and J lost 8; bases outside the gene matches: 16.

There are a few counts of this clone. The gene calls are TRBV11-2 and TRBJ1-2; 7 bases map to TRBD1. Germline loops: CDR1 SGHAT, CDR2 FQNNGV. CDR3 length equals 13 residues. Losses at the gene ends were 8 bases for V and 2 bases for J; bases not matched to a gene: 5. As DNA, the CDR3 is TGTGCCAGCGGAGGACAGGAGAACTATGGCTACACCTTC. This translates into CASGGQENYGYTF.